The 18 T cell receptor beta chains below were found in one sample sequenced in a study of T-cell reconstitution after alpha-beta-depleted transplantation in children. TCRbeta library preparation incorporated unique molecular identifiers. TCRdb reprocessed the PCR reads with MiXCR, giving one entry per CDR3 protein. This table holds about a million distinct CDR3 sequences, 25% to 35% found once. The material sequenced was PBMCs, mostly from graft donor cells, taken 360 days after TCRalphabeta/CD19-depleted stem cell transplant. These TCRs come from a boy younger than two who had a stem cell transplant for SCID, so the T cells may come from the graft donor.

This clonotype appeared a few times. The J gene is TRBJ1-2, the V gene TRBV5-1; D gene unclear. The germline gives CDR1 SGHRS, CDR2 YFSETQ. Deletions cut 1 base from V and 0 bases from J, with 7 bases between. This CDR3 contains 14 residues. The CDR3, as DNA: TGCGCCAGCAGCTTGAAGGATACTAACTATGGCTACACCTTC. Its translation is CASSLKDTNYGYTF.

The chain couples TRBV7-2 to TRBJ2-1, with D maybe TRBD2 (7 bases). CDR1 is SGHTA and CDR2 is FQGNSA in the germline V gene. The CDR3 totals 13 residues. V lost 4 bases, J lost 12 bases, and 16 bases lay in between. CDR3 sequence (DNA): TGTGCCAGCAGCTGGGGGGGGCGATCGGGGCAGTTCTTC. Translation gives CASSWGGRSGQFF.

This clonotype was picked up a small number of times. This chain joins TRBV10-2 and TRBJ1-1, with D perhaps TRBD1 (5 bases). There are 13 residues in the CDR3. The germline V and J ends were trimmed by 7 bases and 3 bases, with 12 bases remaining between them. Germline V gene sequence: CDR1 WSHSY, CDR2 SAAADI. The CDR3 loop reads CASKGEGYTEAFF. DNA for the CDR3: TGCGCCAGCAAAGGGGAAGGGTACACTGAAGCTTTCTTT.

This clonotype was detected only a few times. V gene TRBV29-1 combines with J gene TRBJ1-2; D may be TRBD1 (5 bases). The V end was cut by 6 bases, the J end by 8 bases, with 13 bases between. Germline V CDR1 and CDR2: SQVTM, ANQGSEA. The CDR3 sequence is 11 residues long. CDR3 protein: CSVVDGAGYTF. The CDR3 bases are TGCAGCGTGGTGGACGGGGCCGGCTACACCTTC. The full variable domain, in which reference TRBV29-1 and TRBJ1-2 provide the parts outside the CDR3, is SAVISQKPSRDICQRGTSLTIQCQVDSQVTMMFWYRQQPGQSLTLIATANQGSEATYESGFVIDKFPISRPNLTFSTLTVSNMSPEDSSIYLCSVVDGAGYTFGSGTRLTVV.

CDR3 nucleotides: TGCAGTGCTAGAGATGCGACCAAGCAATTGTACAATGAGCAGTTCTTC. It translates to CSARDATKQLYNEQFF. The chain uses TRBV20-1 and TRBJ2-1, with D hard to call. V lost 0 bases and J 4 bases, leaving 16 bases between the germline ends. CDR1 is DFQATT and CDR2 is SNEGSKA in the germline V gene (reference sequence). The CDR3 length is 16 residues.

This rearrangement joins TRBV7-9 to TRBJ2-4; 12 positions agree with TRBD2. Germline values: CDR1 SEHNR, CDR2 FQNEAQ (reference sequence). The CDR3 runs 16 residues. Germline trimming cut 1 base from V and 14 bases from J; bases unmatched to any gene: 12. CDR3 in DNA: TGTGCCAGCAGCTTAGAGTGGACTAGCGGGGCCACGTCGAAGTACTTC. Encoded protein: CASSLEWTSGATSKYF. Supplemented by reference TRBV7-9 and TRBJ2-4, the full variable domain reads DTGVSQNPRHKITKRGQNVTFRCDPISEHNRLYWYRQTLGQGPEFLTYFQNEAQLEKSRLLSDRFSAERPKGSFSTLEIQRTEQGDSAMYLCASSLEWTSGATSKYFGAGTRLSVL.

The chain has TRBV4-2 and TRBJ1-1, with 8 bases matching TRBD1. V shed 4 bases and J 5 bases; nucleotides not matched to a gene: 9. Germline-derived CDR1 and CDR2 are LGHNA and YNFKEQ. The CDR3 is made up of 15 amino acids. This CDR3 is CASSPRAGGQTEAFF. The CDR3 coding sequence is TGTGCCAGCAGCCCCCGGGCAGGGGGCCAGACTGAAGCTTTCTTT.

The V and J genes are TRBV15 and TRBJ2-7; D is unclear. Deletions cut 1 base from V and 3 bases from J, with 7 bases between. The germline gives CDR1 LNHNV, CDR2 YYDKDF (reference sequence). This CDR3 spans 13 amino acids. Written as DNA, the CDR3 is TGTGCCACCAGCAGAGGCCAGCACTACGAGCAGTACTTC. Translating it yields CATSRGQHYEQYF.

This clonotype showed up many times. The chain couples TRBV4-1 to TRBJ1-1; D uncertain. CDR1 MGHRA and CDR2 YSYEKL come from the germline V gene. The CDR3 is 15 amino acids. V dropped 0 bases and J dropped 1 base, with 9 bases sitting between them. The CDR3 DNA sequence: TGCGCCAGCAGCCAAGAGTTTGGGGAGAACACTGAAGCTTTCTTT. It is translated as CASSQEFGENTEAFF.

This chain connects TRBV28 to TRBJ1-5; maybe TRBD1 (6 bases). Germline-derived CDR1 and CDR2 are MDHEN and SYDVKM. There are 15 residues in the CDR3. The V gene lost 0 bases and the J gene lost 5 bases, with 11 bases spanning the gap. The CDR3 is CASSLWAAGDQPQHF. The CDR3, as DNA: TGTGCCAGCAGTTTATGGGCGGCAGGGGATCAGCCCCAGCATTTT.

This chain uses TRBV6-5 with TRBJ1-1; maybe TRBD1 (6 bases). CDR3 length: 16 amino acids. Deletions cut 0 bases from V and 1 base from J, with 12 bases between. Germline V gives CDR1 MNHEY, CDR2 SVGAGI. The CDR3 reads CASSYSWGHRNTEAFF. CDR3 bases: TGTGCCAGCAGTTACTCGTGGGGGCATCGGAACACTGAAGCTTTCTTT.

The genes are TRBV20-1 and TRBJ1-2; D is perhaps TRBD1 (6 bases). V gave up 4 bases and J gave up 1 base, with 22 bases separating them. This CDR3 has 17 residues. CDR1 is DFQATT and CDR2 is SNEGSKA in the germline V gene (reference sequence). The CDR3 DNA reads TGCAGTGCTATGAACCCCCGGGACAAGAGACATAACTATGGCTACACCTTC. This gives the protein CSAMNPRDKRHNYGYTF.

The chain carries TRBV7-9 and TRBJ2-7, with 7 bases lining up with TRBD2. Germline CDR1 reads SEHNR; CDR2 reads FQNEAQ (reference sequence). The CDR3 totals 13 residues. V shed 3 bases and J 5 bases; nucleotides not matched to a gene: 4. CDR3 loop: CASSFTSADEQYF. The CDR3 DNA reads TGTGCCAGCAGCTTCACTAGCGCAGACGAGCAGTACTTC.

This chain joins TRBV7-9 and TRBJ2-2; TRBD2 agrees at 10 bases. Germline V gene lookup returns CDR1 SEHNR and CDR2 FQNEAQ (reference sequence). The CDR3 covers 16 residues. V shed 6 bases, J shed 2 bases, and the junction held 6 bases outside the gene matches. The CDR3 DNA reads as TGTGCCAGCAGGCACCGGACTAGCGGCAACACCGGGGAGCTGTTTTTT. Its protein product is CASRHRTSGNTGELFF. Full variable domain (remainder filled in from reference TRBV7-9 and TRBJ2-2): DTGVSQNPRHKITKRGQNVTFRCDPISEHNRLYWYRQTLGQGPEFLTYFQNEAQLEKSRLLSDRFSAERPKGSFSTLEIQRTEQGDSAMYLCASRHRTSGNTGELFFGEGSRLTVL.

The chain employs TRBV9 and TRBJ1-2, with D maybe TRBD1 (5 bases). CDR1 is SGDLS and CDR2 is YYNGEE in the germline V gene. V lost 0 bases to trimming and J lost 5 bases, with 14 bases between them. The CDR3 length is 15 residues. The CDR3 reads CASSVGPGGDYGYTF. For the CDR3, the DNA is TGTGCCAGCAGCGTAGGGCCGGGAGGGGATTATGGCTACACCTTC.

This chain uses TRBV12-3 or TRBV12-4 with TRBJ2-5, with 11 bases lining up with TRBD1. The CDR3 runs to 16 residues. V lost 6 bases and J lost 4; bases outside the gene matches: 10. CDR3 in amino acids: CASSLGQGAFAETQYF. The CDR3 coding sequence is TGTGCCAGCAGCCTCGGACAGGGGGCGTTTGCAGAGACCCAGTACTTC.

This clonotype was counted a few times. The chain recombines TRBV20-1 with TRBJ2-7; 8 positions agree with TRBD1. There are 15 residues in the CDR3. Germline CDR1 reads DFQATT; CDR2 reads SNEGSKA (reference sequence). The junction had 8 bases not matched to a gene; V was cut back by 3 bases and J by 1 base. The CDR3 sequence: CSARAGTGASYEQYF. In nucleotides, the CDR3 is TGCAGTGCTAGGGCCGGGACAGGCGCTTCCTACGAGCAGTACTTC.

This clonotype was seen only a few times. V and J are TRBV5-1 and TRBJ2-1, with 12 nucleotides matching TRBD2. CDR3 size: 16 residues. CDR1 and CDR2 (germline): SGHRS, YFSETQ. With 2 bases clipped from V and 5 bases from J, the junction kept 5 bases outside the gene matches. CDR3 DNA sequence: TGCGCCAGCAGCTTCAGACTAGCGGGGGTCGACAATGAGCAGTTCTTC. Protein: CASSFRLAGVDNEQFF.